This paragraph reports one T cell receptor (beta chain). TCRdb keeps only in-frame clones here, not all; method: immunoSEQ multiplex PCR. The data hold under 250,000 clones, with approximately 90% observed a single time. CDR1 and CDR2 (germline): SGHDT, YYEEEE. V was trimmed by 4 bases and J by 6 bases, leaving 14 bases between them. This CDR3 comprises 15 residues. Seattle's cohort entered during active infection and was followed longitudinally. This record comes from a study of blood T cell repertoires in COVID-19. About the study: PBMCs, B-cell-depleted T cells, or T cells were the source of the cDNA or gDNA that made up the material.

This clonotype was sampled from a woman aged 30 to 39 with COVID-19, enrolled during active disease. This chain links TRBV5-6 with TRBJ1-6; D is possibly TRBD1 (5 bases). What was sequenced was peripheral blood. CDR3 in DNA: TGTGCCAGCAGCCAGGGTCCCCCCCCTAATTCACCCCTCCACTTT. Translated: CASSQGPPPNSPLHF.